These 20 T cell receptor beta chains share one sample of origin, sequenced in a study of tumour-infiltrating T cells in Burkitt lymphoma. Libraries were prepared by immunoSEQ multiplex PCR; TCRdb keeps only in-frame clonotypes and omits some of them. The table includes about 46,000 clones, roughly 31% detected once. Sequencing was performed on tumor tissue. Receptors originate from a human donor with Burkitt lymphoma.

The rearrangement joins TRBV28 to TRBJ2-5; D is unclear. This CDR3 region has 14 residues. The germline V gene encodes CDR1 MDHEN and CDR2 SYDVKM. Trimming left V 7 bases short and J 1 base short, with 13 bases between. The DNA of the CDR3 is TGTGCCAGCACCCGACCCCCAGGCCAAGAGACCCAGTACTTC. This translates into CASTRPPGQETQYF.

This clone occurred once. The chain joins TRBV9 to TRBJ2-1; D is tentatively TRBD1 or TRBD2 (5 bases each). Trimming took off 3 bases at V and 4 bases at J, with 11 bases between the two ends. The CDR3 is made up of 14 amino acids. Germline CDR1 is SGDLS and CDR2 is YYNGEE. The CDR3 DNA reads TGTGCCAGCAGCGACCCTGGGGGATACAATGAGCAGTTCTTC. Translating it yields CASSDPGGYNEQFF.

This clone was seen only a few times. V is TRBV7-2 and J is TRBJ2-5; weak D call: TRBD2 (6 bases). Germline-derived CDR1 and CDR2 are SGHTA and FQGNSA. The V gene lost 1 base and the J gene lost 0 bases, with 9 bases spanning the gap. This CDR3 is 15 amino acids long. The CDR3 here is CASSLVGGYQETQYF. The CDR3 DNA sequence: TGTGCCAGCAGCTTAGTCGGGGGATACCAAGAGACCCAGTACTTC.

This clone has more than one count but fewer than ten. The chain couples TRBV28 to TRBJ1-2; D remains unclear. Trimming took 5 bases from V and 2 from J, leaving 9 bases between them. Germline loops: CDR1 MDHEN, CDR2 SYDVKM. This CDR3 is 13 amino acids long. The chain's CDR3 is CASSPILNYGYTF. The DNA of the CDR3 is TGTGCCAGCAGTCCAATTTTGAACTATGGCTACACCTTC.

This clone appeared a few times. V gene TRBV19 combines with J gene TRBJ1-1; D call uncertain. Trimming took off 5 bases at V and 2 bases at J, with 9 bases between the two ends. The CDR3 totals 13 residues. Germline V gene data show CDR1 as LNHDA and CDR2 as SQIVND (reference sequence). CDR3 DNA sequence: TGTGCCAGTAGTTTGGGCAGTAACACTGAAGCTTTCTTT. Translated: CASSLGSNTEAFF.

This chain uses TRBV18 with TRBJ2-2, with 11 bases matching TRBD1. With 3 bases clipped from V and 5 bases from J, the junction kept 11 bases outside the gene matches. CDR1 and CDR2 from the germline V gene are KGHSH and LQKENI. This CDR3 has 18 residues. CDR3 nucleotide sequence: TGTGCCAGCTCACCTCCATCCCCGGGACAGGGGGATACCGGGGAGCTGTTTTTT. It codes for CASSPPSPGQGDTGELFF.

The sample holds a few counts of this clone. The chain employs TRBV28 and TRBJ2-2; D could derive from TRBD1 or TRBD2 (5 bases each). In germline, CDR1 is MDHEN, CDR2 SYDVKM. Trimming cost V 3 bases and J 5 bases, with 13 bases left between them. The CDR3 is made up of 15 amino acids. In DNA form, the CDR3 reads TGTGCCAGCAGTTTGGTCCAGAGGGGAACCGGGGAGCTGTTTTTT. Amino acids: CASSLVQRGTGELFF.

The chain combines TRBV7-3 with TRBJ1-2; 11 bases line up with TRBD1. The CDR3 runs to 14 residues. CDR1 is SGHTA and CDR2 is FQGTGA in the germline V gene. The ends lost 0 bases at V and 9 bases at J; junction bases unmatched: 3. CDR3 sequence: CASSLTGQGASYTF. CDR3 bases: TGTGCCAGCAGCTTAACCGGACAGGGGGCCAGCTACACCTTC.

This clone showed up just once. This sequence joins TRBV4-2 and TRBJ1-6; D uncertain. V was clipped by 4 bases and J by 0 bases, with 7 bases between them. Germline assignment: CDR1 LGHNA and CDR2 YNFKEQ. This CDR3 is 15 amino acids long. This chain's CDR3 is CASSPAASYNSPLHF. CDR3 bases: TGTGCCAGCAGCCCGGCGGCCTCCTATAATTCACCCCTCCACTTT.

This clone turned up a few times. This sequence joins TRBV10-3 and TRBJ1-1; D perhaps matches TRBD1 (5 bases). The CDR3 totals 12 residues. Germline V lookup: CDR1 ENHRY, CDR2 SYGVKD. With 7 bases removed from V and 11 bases from J, the gap between germline ends came to 17 bases. CDR3 bases: TGTGCCATCATAGGGCAGGGTGGAGTGGCTTTCTTT. This sequence encodes CAIIGQGGVAFF.

This clone was seen a few times. The chain recombines TRBV7-2 with TRBJ1-6; tentatively, D is TRBD1 (6 bases). Germline CDR1 reads SGHTA; CDR2 reads FQGNSA. The CDR3 spans 16 residues. Trimming left V 5 bases short and J 9 bases short, with 20 bases between. The CDR3 region is CASSLSRQGTGSPLHF. The CDR3 DNA is TGTGCCAGCAGCCTCAGTCGGCAGGGGACGGGTTCACCCCTCCACTTT. Looking up the rest from reference TRBV7-2 and TRBJ1-6 gives the full variable domain: GAGVSQSPSNKVTEKGKDVELRCDPISGHTALYWYRQSLGQGLEFLIYFQGNSAPDKSGLPSDRFSAERTGGSVSTLTIQRTQQEDSAVYLCASSLSRQGTGSPLHFGNGTRLTVT.

This clone has only a few counts. The J gene is TRBJ1-3, the V gene TRBV5-1; 7 bases align to TRBD1. The CDR3 runs to 19 residues. The V and J ends lost 0 bases and 0 bases, in that order; junction bases with no gene match: 12. Germline V gene data show CDR1 as SGHRS and CDR2 as YFSETQ. The CDR3 loop is CASSLGPVTGPFSGNTIYF. The CDR3 DNA sequence: TGCGCCAGCAGCTTGGGGCCGGTGACAGGGCCTTTCTCTGGAAACACCATATATTTT.

In its sample, this clone was seen a few times. This sequence joins TRBV6-6 and TRBJ1-1; D unresolved. Trimming cost V 6 bases and J 8 bases, with 19 bases left between them. This CDR3 contains 14 residues. Per germline, CDR1 MNHNY and CDR2 SVGAGI (reference sequence). The CDR3 is CASRTGTSGGEAFF. CDR3 coding DNA: TGTGCCAGCAGGACGGGAACATCAGGCGGGGAAGCTTTCTTT.

The V call is TRBV4-3, the J call TRBJ2-7; D is perhaps TRBD1 (5 bases). CDR1 is LGHNA, CDR2 YSLEER, per germline. The CDR3 extends over 15 amino acids. V lost 0 bases to trimming and J lost 5 bases, with 14 bases between them. The CDR3 DNA reads TGCGCCAGCAGCCAAGATGGGAACAGGTTAAACGAGCAGTACTTC. It codes for CASSQDGNRLNEQYF.

The CDR3, as DNA: TGCGCCAGCAGCCAAGATCTGGCTGCTGGCAGTTTGAATGGCTACACCTTC. Amino acids: CASSQDLAAGSLNGYTF. V usage is TRBV4-3 and J usage is TRBJ1-2; D is unresolved. CDR3 length: 17 amino acids. V gave up 0 bases and J gave up 6 bases, with 20 bases separating them. Germline V gene sequence: CDR1 LGHNA, CDR2 YSLEER.

V is TRBV7-9 and J is TRBJ1-6, with D unclear. Germline V gene sequence: CDR1 SEHNR, CDR2 FQNEAQ (reference sequence). V was shortened by 2 bases and J by 9 bases, with 11 bases between the two germline ends. This CDR3 contains 14 residues. For the CDR3, the DNA is TGTGCCAGCAGCTTAAGGGATTTTTTTTCACCCCTCCACTTT. Translating gives CASSLRDFFSPLHF. Full variable domain (rest looked up from reference TRBV7-9 and TRBJ1-6): DTGVSQNPRHKITKRGQNVTFRCDPISEHNRLYWYRQTLGQGPEFLTYFQNEAQLEKSRLLSDRFSAERPKGSFSTLEIQRTEQGDSAMYLCASSLRDFFSPLHFGNGTRLTVT.

The table lists this clone with a few counts. The chain has TRBV5-1 and TRBJ2-3; D gene unclear. This CDR3 contains 14 residues. V was shortened by 2 bases and J by 0 bases, with 7 bases between the two germline ends. The germline gives CDR1 SGHRS, CDR2 YFSETQ. The CDR3 spells CASSFTASTDTQYF. For the CDR3, the DNA is TGCGCCAGCAGCTTCACGGCTAGCACAGATACGCAGTATTTT.

This clone turned up a few times. The chain joins TRBV7-6 to TRBJ2-3; D remains unclear. Trimming shortened V by 2 bases and J by 5 bases, and 2 bases separated the two germline ends. The CDR3 is 11 amino acids. In germline, CDR1 is SGHVS, CDR2 FNYEAQ. In DNA form, the CDR3 reads TGTGCCAGCAGCTTAAAAGATACGCAGTATTTT. It codes for CASSLKDTQYF.

This clone was seen a handful of times. The chain uses TRBV7-9 and TRBJ1-2; D is undetermined. This CDR3 has 14 amino acids. Germline V CDR1 and CDR2: SEHNR, FQNEAQ (reference sequence). Trimming cost V 5 bases and J 0 bases, with 10 bases left between them. The CDR3 nucleotides read TGTGCCAGCAGCCCCGGGAGGGCTAACTATGGCTACACCTTC. It specifies CASSPGRANYGYTF.

The chain links TRBV7-8 to TRBJ2-5; 7 bases are shared with TRBD2. There are 16 residues in the CDR3. Germline V gives CDR1 SGHVS, CDR2 FQNEAQ. The V gene end was trimmed by 5 bases and the J gene end by 4 bases; junction bases not matched to a gene: 13. CDR3 region: CASSPTPGGGGETQYF. The CDR3 DNA is TGTGCCAGCAGCCCGACCCCGGGAGGAGGCGGAGAGACCCAGTACTTC.